One and the same sample provided the 27 T cell receptor beta chains below, sequenced in a study of blood T cell repertoires in COVID-19. Some clones are missing from TCRdb's copy, which holds only in-frame ones; the method was immunoSEQ multiplex PCR. This sample has some 150,000 clones, with 84% found just once. Sequencing was carried out using peripheral blood. These receptor sequences come from a man between 65 and 85 years old with acute or convalescent COVID-19.

This chain links TRBV30 with TRBJ2-7, with a weak D call TRBD2 (5 bases). CDR1 GTSNPN and CDR2 SVGIG come from the germline V gene (reference sequence). This CDR3 has 14 residues. V was shortened by 2 bases and J by 3 bases, with 14 bases between the two germline ends. This chain's CDR3 is CAWSSPGDFYEQYF. Written as DNA, the CDR3 is TGTGCCTGGAGTTCCCCCGGGGATTTCTACGAGCAGTACTTC.

The chain uses TRBV9 and TRBJ1-2; TRBD1 is a possible D gene (6 bases). The CDR3 loop spans 13 amino acids. CDR1 is SGDLS, CDR2 YYNGEE, per germline. V gave up 6 bases and J gave up 2 bases, with 11 bases separating them. In DNA, the CDR3 is TGTGCCAGCACAGACAGGCTAAACTATGGCTACACCTTC. Encoded protein: CASTDRLNYGYTF.

The chain has TRBV9 and TRBJ2-3, with 7 bases identical to TRBD1. The V segment lost 1 base and the J segment 4 bases; nucleotides outside the gene matches: 6. The CDR3 has 15 residues. Germline V gene lookup returns CDR1 SGDLS and CDR2 YYNGEE. Written as DNA, the CDR3 is TGTGCCAGCAGCGTATCGAACAGGGGCCCAGATACGCAGTATTTT. It specifies CASSVSNRGPDTQYF.

The rearrangement joins TRBV28 to TRBJ2-3, with D tentatively TRBD1 (5 bases). Germline assignment: CDR1 MDHEN and CDR2 SYDVKM. The CDR3 totals 15 residues. Deletions cut 6 bases from V and 9 bases from J, with 22 bases between. DNA for the CDR3: TGTGCCAGCAGCTCTCCAGGGCGCGACCCGTTCACGCAGTATTTT. Its protein product is CASSSPGRDPFTQYF.

The chain combines TRBV19 with TRBJ2-7, with TRBD1 matching over 10 bases. The germline V gene encodes CDR1 LNHDA and CDR2 SQIVND (reference sequence). V lost 5 bases, J lost 3 bases, and 7 bases stayed unmatched. The CDR3 is made up of 15 amino acids. DNA of the CDR3: TGTGCCAGTAGTTTGGGGACAGGGGAGGTCTACGAGCAGTACTTC. Translating it yields CASSLGTGEVYEQYF.

Worth noting for this clone: One end of the junction does not line up with germline, which may come from a read error. The V gene is TRBV28, the J gene TRBJ1-1; TRBD1 aligns across 10 bases. Germline values: CDR1 MDHEN, CDR2 SYDVKM. The CDR3 has 12 residues. The CDR3 bases are TGTGCCAGCAGTCCCCCGGGACAGGGGTTAGTCTTT. It encodes CASSPPGQGLVF. Full variable domain (remainder filled in from reference TRBV28 and TRBJ1-1): DVKVTQSSRYLVKRTGEKVFLECVQDMDHENMFWYRQDPGLGLRLIYFSYDVKMKEKGDIPEGYSVSREKKERFSLILESASTNQTSMYLCASSPPGQGLVFGQGTRLTVV.

This clone was counted only a few times. The V call is TRBV18, the J call TRBJ2-1; TRBD2 is a possible D gene (5 bases). CDR3 length equals 16 residues. The germline gives CDR1 KGHSH, CDR2 LQKENI. V was clipped by 4 bases and J by 0 bases, with 13 bases between them. The CDR3 is CASSRPGVRSYNEQFF. CDR3 in DNA: TGTGCCAGCTCACGACCCGGGGTCCGCTCCTACAATGAGCAGTTCTTC.

The chain joins TRBV10-3 to TRBJ1-3; a weak D match, TRBD1 (6 bases). The CDR3 extends over 15 amino acids. V was clipped by 3 bases and J by 3 bases, with 12 bases between them. Germline CDR1 ENHRY, CDR2 SYGVKD. The CDR3 loop reads CAISDPNRVGNTIYF. For the CDR3, the DNA is TGTGCCATCAGTGACCCAAACAGGGTTGGAAACACCATATATTTT.

This clone was counted between two and nine times. The J gene is TRBJ2-3, the V gene TRBV7-2, with 11 nucleotides matching TRBD2. The CDR3 sequence is 16 residues long. Germline CDR1 SGHTA, CDR2 FQGNSA. With V trimmed by 1 base and J by 6 bases, 6 bases remained unmatched. CDR3 region: CASSLGLAGGGDTQYF. The CDR3 DNA is TGTGCCAGCAGCTTAGGGCTAGCGGGGGGAGGGGATACGCAGTATTTT.

This clone was counted a single time. The chain recombines TRBV19 with TRBJ1-2; D gene ambiguous. From germline, CDR1 is LNHDA and CDR2 SQIVND (reference sequence). The V and J ends lost 7 bases and 5 bases respectively, with 20 bases between them. The CDR3 length is 15 residues. CDR3 sequence reads: CASTISRAGLYGYTF. The CDR3 nucleotides are TGTGCCAGTACCATTTCCAGAGCGGGTTTGTATGGCTACACCTTC.

This sequence joins TRBV18 and TRBJ1-1, with 7 nucleotides matching TRBD1. This CDR3 has 15 amino acids. CDR1 is KGHSH, CDR2 LQKENI, per germline. The V and J ends lost 3 bases and 0 bases, in that order; junction bases with no gene match: 4. Here the CDR3 DNA reads TGTGCCAGCTCACCGCTCGACAGGGTGAACACTGAAGCTTTCTTT. Amino acids: CASSPLDRVNTEAFF.

This rearrangement joins TRBV19 to TRBJ1-1; D possibly corresponds to TRBD1 (5 bases). CDR3 length: 15 residues. Trimming took 3 bases from V and 2 from J, leaving 13 bases between them. Looked up from germline, CDR1 is LNHDA and CDR2 is SQIVND (reference sequence). CDR3 in amino acids: CASSIITGDNTEAFF. The CDR3 nucleotides are TGTGCCAGTAGTATCATCACAGGAGATAACACTGAAGCTTTCTTT.

The chain links TRBV15 to TRBJ1-6; 8 bases line up with TRBD1. The CDR3 is 16 residues long. J was trimmed by 6 bases and V by 3 bases; bases with no gene match: 7. Germline V lookup: CDR1 LNHNV, CDR2 YYDKDF (reference sequence). The DNA for the CDR3 is TGTGCCACCAGCAGGCCATCCGGGACAGGTAATTCACCCCTCCACTTT. This gives the protein CATSRPSGTGNSPLHF.

The V and J genes are TRBV9 and TRBJ2-3, with TRBD2 matching over 14 bases. This CDR3 contains 16 residues. Germline V gene sequence: CDR1 SGDLS, CDR2 YYNGEE. Unmatched junction bases numbered 5, after V lost 6 bases and J lost 2 bases. The CDR3 sequence: CASTRTSGGYTDTQYF. In DNA, the CDR3 is TGTGCCAGCACCAGGACTAGCGGGGGGTACACAGATACGCAGTATTTT. Together with reference TRBV9 and TRBJ2-3, the CDR3 gives the full variable domain: DSGVTQTPKHLITATGQRVTLRCSPRSGDLSVYWYQQSLDQGLQFLIQYYNGEERAKGNILERFSAQQFPDLHSELNLSSLELGDSALYFCASTRTSGGYTDTQYFGPGTRLTVL.

The chain couples TRBV6-5 to TRBJ1-4; 7 bases are shared with TRBD1. V was clipped by 6 bases and J by 0 bases; unmatched bases: 7. The CDR3 is 16 residues long. Germline-derived CDR1 and CDR2 are MNHEY and SVGAGI. The CDR3 protein is CASRYRGVSTNEKLFF. The CDR3 DNA follows: TGTGCCAGCAGATACAGGGGCGTCTCAACTAATGAAAAACTGTTTTTT.

This chain links TRBV28 with TRBJ2-1; a weak D match, TRBD2 (5 bases). The ends were cut back, 5 bases at V and 10 bases at J, with 18 bases in the middle. The CDR3 runs to 14 residues. The germline V gene has CDR1 MDHEN and CDR2 SYDVKM. CDR3 sequence reads: CASSPPERPPEQFF. The CDR3 DNA is TGTGCCAGCAGTCCCCCGGAGCGGCCTCCGGAGCAGTTCTTC.

V gene TRBV6-1 combines with J gene TRBJ1-1; 8 positions agree with TRBD1. This CDR3 region has 16 residues. The germline V gene encodes CDR1 MNHNS and CDR2 SASEGT. The trim removed 1 base at V and 7 bases at J, leaving 11 bases unmatched. This chain's CDR3 is CASSEVKGRGRDEAFF. Here the CDR3 DNA reads TGTGCCAGCAGTGAAGTTAAAGGCAGGGGGCGAGATGAAGCTTTCTTT.

This chain uses TRBV6-5 with TRBJ1-1, with D possibly matching TRBD1 (6 bases). V was pared by 2 bases and J by 0 bases, with 10 bases between. The CDR3 extends over 15 amino acids. Germline loops: CDR1 MNHEY, CDR2 SVGAGI. The CDR3 bases are TGTGCCAGCAGTTACGCGGACAGTTTGAACACTGAAGCTTTCTTT. This sequence encodes CASSYADSLNTEAFF.

This clone was observed once. This rearrangement joins TRBV18 to TRBJ2-1; 9 bases agree with TRBD2. Losses at the gene ends were 0 bases for V and 7 bases for J; bases not matched to a gene: 7. There are 16 residues in the CDR3. Germline CDR1 is KGHSH and CDR2 is LQKENI. The CDR3 loop is CASSPPASGAGNEQFF. CDR3 DNA: TGTGCCAGCTCACCACCGGCTAGCGGGGCCGGAAATGAGCAGTTCTTC.

Relative to its sample, this clone is medium-sized (0.01 to 0.1%). Other DNA sequences in the same sample also yield this CDR3. V gene TRBV9 combines with J gene TRBJ1-6; 7 positions agree with TRBD1. The germline V gene encodes CDR1 SGDLS and CDR2 YYNGEE. The CDR3 consists of 15 residues. V gave up 3 bases and J gave up 7 bases; unmatched junction bases: 7. This chain's CDR3 is CASSATGVENSPLHF. The DNA of the CDR3 is TGTGCCAGCAGCGCCACAGGGGTGGAGAATTCACCCCTCCACTTT.

This sequence joins TRBV7-6 and TRBJ2-2; weak D call: TRBD2 (6 bases). V lost 3 bases and J 0 bases, leaving 14 bases between the germline ends. The CDR3 has 17 residues. Germline V gene sequence: CDR1 SGHVS, CDR2 FNYEAQ. CDR3: CASSFSSGLSNTGELFF. CDR3 in DNA: TGTGCCAGCAGCTTCTCTTCGGGACTCTCGAACACCGGGGAGCTGTTTTTT.

The genes are TRBV13 and TRBJ2-6, with TRBD1 matching 8 bases. V trimming: 5 bases; J trimming: 4 bases; junction bases outside the gene matches: 7. CDR3 length: 16 amino acids. Germline V lookup: CDR1 PRHDT, CDR2 FYEKMQ (reference sequence). Here the CDR3 DNA reads TGTGCCAGCAGCCCCCACAGGGGGTTCGGGGCCAACGTCCTGACTTTC. Translation gives CASSPHRGFGANVLTF.

The rearrangement joins TRBV5-5 to TRBJ2-1; the D gene is possibly TRBD1 (6 bases). Deletions cut 0 bases from V and 9 bases from J, with 16 bases between. CDR1 and CDR2 (germline): SGHKS, YYEKEE (reference sequence). The CDR3 covers 15 residues. CDR3 loop: CASSLAEGVASEQFF. CDR3 coding DNA: TGTGCCAGCAGCTTGGCCGAGGGGGTGGCCAGTGAGCAGTTCTTC. Filled out from reference TRBV5-5 and TRBJ2-1, the complete variable domain reads DAGVTQSPTHLIKTRGQQVTLRCSPISGHKSVSWYQQVLGQGPQFIFQYYEKEERGRGNFPDRFSARQFPNYSSELNVNALLLGDSALYLCASSLAEGVASEQFFGPGTRLTVL.

The chain has TRBV24-1 and TRBJ1-5, with D hard to call. Per germline, CDR1 KGHDR and CDR2 SFDVKD. The CDR3 is made up of 13 amino acids. V lost 5 bases to trimming and J lost 3 bases, with 7 bases between them. The CDR3 DNA sequence: TGTGCCACCAGTGTTAACAACAATCAGCCCCAGCATTTT. As protein: CATSVNNNQPQHF.

The V gene is TRBV2, the J gene TRBJ2-5; TRBD2 matches 8 bases. The germline V gene encodes CDR1 SNHLY and CDR2 FYNNEI. V dropped 8 bases and J dropped 4; count of bases not matched to a gene: 12. The CDR3 runs 15 residues. DNA for the CDR3: TGTGCCAGCGGTCTCGGGGGGGGTGGCGGAGAGACCCAGTACTTC. Amino acids: CASGLGGGGGETQYF.

This clone occurred once. The chain is built from TRBV6-5 and TRBJ2-7; 9 nucleotides agree with TRBD1. This CDR3 comprises 13 residues. Germline lookup yields CDR1 MNHEY and CDR2 SVGAGI. Unmatched junction bases numbered 6, after V lost 6 bases and J lost 6 bases. The CDR3 DNA reads as TGTGCCAGCAGGACAGGGGGTATAGGCGAGCAGTACTTC. Protein: CASRTGGIGEQYF.

This sequence joins TRBV28 and TRBJ1-3, with D possibly being TRBD1 (5 bases). V was clipped by 3 bases and J by 9 bases, with 15 bases between them. Germline V lookup: CDR1 MDHEN, CDR2 SYDVKM. The CDR3 sequence is 14 residues long. Written as DNA, the CDR3 is TGTGCCAGCAGTTTCCCCAGGGAGGCACGCACCATATATTTT. Protein product: CASSFPREARTIYF.